What follows are 26 T cell receptor beta chains derived from one specimen sequenced in a study of blood T cells in healthy people across ages (dated by TCRdb to between 2014 and 2016). Receptor amplification or capture employed 5' RACE. Sequencing relied on an Illumina HiSeq 2500. A second PCR of roughly 6 to 11 cycles was performed with a sample-barcoded 5' primer and a J-beta primer mix. TCRdb ran its own pipeline on the public reads, namely fastp trimming at Q25 and MiXCR clone calling, and kept in-frame beta chains. Each record represents a unique CDR3 protein, reported with the most common genes and DNA among its rows. The sample contains about 830,000 distinct CDR3 sequences, around two thirds of them found a single time. The ten largest clones represent roughly 25% of the sample. The sequenced sample was blood. These receptors were taken from a man in his thirties or forties in good health.

The chain employs TRBV4-2 and TRBJ1-2, with 7 bases that match TRBD1. Germline values: CDR1 LGHNA, CDR2 YNFKEQ. This CDR3 region has 12 residues. V lost 3 bases to trimming and J lost 11 bases; unmatched junction nucleotides: 6. CDR3 sequence reads: CASSHSGGSYTF. CDR3 sequence (DNA): TGTGCCAGCAGCCACTCAGGGGGGAGTTACACCTTC.

This clonotype has a single count. This chain joins TRBV7-9 and TRBJ2-5; D is undetermined. V was cut by 6 bases and J by 2 bases, with 7 bases left in between. The CDR3 has 12 amino acids. CDR1 is SEHNR and CDR2 is FQNEAQ in the germline V gene (reference sequence). The CDR3 DNA is TGTGCCAGCAGGCGGTGGCAAGAGACCCAGTACTTC. This sequence encodes CASRRWQETQYF.

The genes are TRBV20-1 and TRBJ2-4; D might be TRBD1 (6 bases). Matching the DNA end better, TRBJ2-7 makes the J call doubtful. In germline, CDR1 is DFQATT, CDR2 SNEGSKA (reference sequence). The CDR3 is 12 residues long. CDR3 in amino acids: CSARNRAHEQYF. DNA for the CDR3: TGCAGTGCTAGGAACAGGGCCCACGAGCAGTACTTC.

The chain recombines TRBV10-3 with TRBJ2-4; D call uncertain. Trimming shortened V by 0 bases and J by 13 bases, and 10 bases separated the two germline ends. This CDR3 is 12 amino acids long. Germline loops: CDR1 ENHRY, CDR2 SYGVKD. CDR3 amino acids: CAISESTKGQYF. Written as DNA, the CDR3 is TGTGCCATCAGTGAGTCGACGAAGGGCCAGTACTTC.

This chain connects TRBV28 to TRBJ2-5, with D unresolved. CDR1 MDHEN and CDR2 SYDVKM come from the germline V gene. The V end lost 2 bases, the J end lost 5 bases, and 9 bases lay between the germline ends. This CDR3 spans 13 amino acids. The CDR3 reads CASSLIGSETQYF. Written as DNA, the CDR3 is TGTGCCAGCAGTTTAATCGGGTCGGAGACCCAGTACTTC.

The chain is built from TRBV4-2 and TRBJ2-3; D is unclear. Germline V gene sequence: CDR1 LGHNA, CDR2 YNFKEQ. Trimming pared 5 bases from V and 2 bases from J, leaving 20 bases between. CDR3 length: 17 residues. Written as DNA, the CDR3 is TGTGCCAGCAGCGCTCACTCGGGCCCCAATCCCACAGATACGCAGTATTTT. Translating gives CASSAHSGPNPTDTQYF.

This clonotype showed up just a few times. The rearrangement joins TRBV7-9 to TRBJ2-7; D is possibly TRBD2 (5 bases). Germline V gene lookup returns CDR1 SEHNR and CDR2 FQNEAQ (reference sequence). V was trimmed by 5 bases and J by 1 base, leaving 9 bases between them. The CDR3 is 13 amino acids. The CDR3 protein is CASSGELSYEQYF. The DNA of the CDR3 is TGTGCCAGCAGCGGGGAGTTATCCTACGAGCAGTACTTC. Full variable domain (remainder filled in from reference TRBV7-9 and TRBJ2-7): DTGVSQNPRHKITKRGQNVTFRCDPISEHNRLYWYRQTLGQGPEFLTYFQNEAQLEKSRLLSDRFSAERPKGSFSTLEIQRTEQGDSAMYLCASSGELSYEQYFGPGTRLTVT.

Remarks on this clonotype: The junction shows a germline mismatch at one end, possibly a read error. The chain has TRBV23-1 and TRBJ2-5; D may be TRBD1 (6 bases). The DNA end favors TRBJ2-7, so the J call may be wrong. TRBV23-1 is flagged as an ORF with uncertain function. There are 14 residues in the CDR3. CDR3 protein: CASSGTTFSDEQYF. The CDR3 DNA follows: TGCGCCAGCTCCGGGACAACCTTCTCCGACGAGCAGTACTTC.

The genes are TRBV6-2 or TRBV6-3 and TRBJ2-1; 10 positions agree with TRBD2. The CDR3 contains 14 residues. V trimming: 6 bases; J trimming: 4 bases; junction bases outside the gene matches: 3. Germline V CDR1 and CDR2: MNHEY, SVGEGT. The CDR3, as DNA: TGTGCCAGCAGGGGGACTAGCGCATACAATGAGCAGTTCTTC. This codes for CASRGTSAYNEQFF.

This clonotype was found once. The chain employs TRBV6-6 and TRBJ2-7, with 11 bases that match TRBD2. The germline V gene has CDR1 MNHNY and CDR2 SVGAGI (reference sequence). CDR3 length: 16 amino acids. Unmatched junction bases numbered 6, after V lost 5 bases and J lost 0 bases. The CDR3 sequence: CASSDLAGGRSYEQYF. CDR3 coding DNA: TGTGCCAGCAGTGACCTAGCGGGGGGCCGCTCCTACGAGCAGTACTTC.

This chain joins TRBV3-1 and TRBJ2-7; no clear D gene. Trimming removed 5 bases at V and 0 bases at J, with 8 bases between. Germline lookup yields CDR1 LGHDT and CDR2 YNNKEL (reference sequence). The CDR3 contains 13 residues. CDR3 in DNA: TGTGCCAGCAGCGGCAGTGCCTCCTACGAGCAGTACTTC. Translated: CASSGSASYEQYF.

This chain uses TRBV12-3 or TRBV12-4 with TRBJ1-4; no clear D. This CDR3 region has 14 residues. V was cut by 6 bases and J by 0 bases, with 8 bases left in between. The CDR3 sequence: CASRPRTTNEKLFF. For the CDR3, the DNA is TGTGCCAGCAGACCACGAACAACTAATGAAAAACTGTTTTTT.

This chain uses TRBV29-1 with TRBJ1-5; unclear D gene. CDR3 size: 12 residues. The germline gives CDR1 SQVTM, CDR2 ANQGSEA. V was trimmed by 4 bases and J by 5 bases, leaving 9 bases between them. This CDR3 is CSVAEGDQPQHF. Here the CDR3 DNA reads TGCAGCGTTGCAGAAGGTGATCAGCCCCAGCATTTT.

This clonotype appeared many times. This chain joins TRBV25-1 and TRBJ2-1; D is undetermined. This CDR3 is built from 13 residues. The germline V gene encodes CDR1 MGHDK and CDR2 SYGVNS. Trimming left V 1 base short and J 10 bases short, with 11 bases between. As DNA, the CDR3 is TGTGCCAGCAGTGAATCGACTGTGAGAGAGCAGTTCTTC. Its protein product is CASSESTVREQFF.

V gene TRBV7-2 combines with J gene TRBJ2-3; the D gene is possibly TRBD1 (6 bases). Per the germline V gene, CDR1 is SGHTA and CDR2 is FQGNSA. The CDR3 contains 14 residues. Trimming cost V 7 bases and J 0 bases, with 11 bases left between them. The CDR3 DNA follows: TGTGCCAGCAAGACAGGATCGAGCACAGATACGCAGTATTTT. Translation gives CASKTGSSTDTQYF.

The V call is TRBV9, the J call TRBJ2-7, with a tentative D call TRBD2 (5 bases). Trimming took off 0 bases at V and 2 bases at J, with 9 bases between the two ends. The CDR3 totals 14 residues. Germline values: CDR1 SGDLS, CDR2 YYNGEE. CDR3 sequence (DNA): TGTGCCAGCAGCGTAGCGGGGTCTCCCTACGAGCAGTACTTC. Translating it yields CASSVAGSPYEQYF.

The chain has TRBV9 and TRBJ2-1; a weak D match, TRBD2 (7 bases). The CDR3 has 15 amino acids. Trimming left V 3 bases short and J 6 bases short, with 16 bases between. Germline V gives CDR1 SGDLS, CDR2 YYNGEE. The CDR3 DNA reads as TGTGCCAGCAGCGAGGGGGGGTCCCGGGTCAATGAGCAGTTCTTC. This codes for CASSEGGSRVNEQFF.

The chain uses TRBV5-1 and TRBJ2-3; D not resolved. From germline, CDR1 is SGHRS and CDR2 YFSETQ. The V gene lost 6 bases and the J gene lost 3 bases, with 11 bases spanning the gap. This CDR3 spans 13 amino acids. CDR3 sequence: CASTPEATDTQYF. DNA of the CDR3: TGCGCCAGCACCCCTGAGGCGACAGATACGCAGTATTTT. Full variable domain (rest looked up from reference TRBV5-1 and TRBJ2-3): KAGVTQTPRYLIKTRGQQVTLSCSPISGHRSVSWYQQTPGQGLQFLFEYFSETQRNKGNFPGRFSGRQFSNSRSEMNVSTLELGDSALYLCASTPEATDTQYFGPGTRLTVL.

The chain uses TRBV4-3 and TRBJ2-7, with D perhaps matching TRBD1 or TRBD2 (5 bases each). V was trimmed by 1 base and J by 4 bases, leaving 14 bases between them. The germline V gene encodes CDR1 LGHNA and CDR2 YSLEER. CDR3 length: 15 residues. CDR3 DNA: TGCGCCAGCAGCCAAGTACGAGGGGTCCCATACGAGCAGTACTTC. This codes for CASSQVRGVPYEQYF.

The chain has TRBV9 and TRBJ2-7; TRBD2 matches at 10 bases. V was pared by 3 bases and J by 0 bases, with 12 bases of the junction left unmatched. The CDR3 has 18 residues. In germline, CDR1 is SGDLS, CDR2 YYNGEE. CDR3 in DNA: TGTGCCAGCAGCGAAGGGGGGACAGGACTAGCGGTCTCCTACGAGCAGTACTTC. This encodes CASSEGGTGLAVSYEQYF. Based on the CDR3 plus reference TRBV9 and TRBJ2-7, the full variable domain is DSGVTQTPKHLITATGQRVTLRCSPRSGDLSVYWYQQSLDQGLQFLIQYYNGEERAKGNILERFSAQQFPDLHSELNLSSLELGDSALYFCASSEGGTGLAVSYEQYFGPGTRLTVT.

In nucleotides, the CDR3 is TGCAGTGCAGACGCGGGACACCTGAACACTGAAGCTTTCTTT. Encoded protein: CSADAGHLNTEAFF. The chain joins TRBV20-1 to TRBJ1-1; tentative D call: TRBD1 (6 bases). The germline V gene has CDR1 DFQATT and CDR2 SNEGSKA (reference sequence). V lost 6 bases to trimming and J lost 0 bases, with 14 bases between them. This CDR3 contains 14 residues.

The chain recombines TRBV7-2 with TRBJ2-7; 12 nucleotides line up with TRBD2. In germline, CDR1 is SGHTA, CDR2 FQGNSA. V trimming: 4 bases; J trimming: 5 bases; junction bases outside the gene matches: 12. The CDR3 extends over 17 amino acids. CDR3 loop: CASSYLLSSGGADEQYF. CDR3 nucleotide sequence: TGTGCCAGCAGCTATCTCCTGTCTAGCGGGGGGGCCGACGAGCAGTACTTC.

This clonotype was observed a few times. The chain is built from TRBV14 and TRBJ1-2, with 10 bases identical to TRBD1. CDR3 length: 18 residues. Trimming at V came to 3 bases and at J to 2 bases, leaving 12 bases not matched to a gene. CDR1 is SGHDN, CDR2 FVKESK, per germline. The CDR3 is CASSQDERGQGTNYGYTF. CDR3 DNA sequence: TGTGCCAGCAGCCAGGACGAGCGGGGACAGGGGACGAACTATGGCTACACCTTC.

This clonotype has a single count. The gene calls are TRBV21-1 and TRBJ1-2; TRBD1, the table's D call, lacks a check against the DNA. TRBV21-1 represents a pseudogene. The CDR3 spans 17 residues. CDR3 bases: TGTGCCAGCAGCAGATTTAATAGGGCGGAATTGGGGTATGGCTACACCTTC. Encoded protein: CASSRFNRAELGYGYTF.

This clonotype was recorded once. The chain couples TRBV20-1 to TRBJ1-5; 8 bases fit TRBD1. The CDR3 runs 16 residues. Per germline, CDR1 DFQATT and CDR2 SNEGSKA (reference sequence). V trimming: 6 bases; J trimming: 0 bases; junction bases outside the gene matches: 10. The DNA of the CDR3 is TGCAGTGCACCCACTGGACAGGGCCTTAGCAATCAGCCCCAGCATTTT. Residues: CSAPTGQGLSNQPQHF.

The V gene is TRBV20-1, the J gene TRBJ2-5, with 8 nucleotides matching TRBD1. The CDR3 has 14 residues. V trimming: 2 bases; J trimming: 4 bases; junction bases outside the gene matches: 6. Germline CDR1 is DFQATT and CDR2 is SNEGSKA (reference sequence). The CDR3 DNA is TGCAGTGCTAGATGGGCAGGGGGCAGAGAGACCCAGTACTTC. This translates into CSARWAGGRETQYF.